Listed below are T cell receptor beta chains from one sample, sequenced in a study of identical twins. TCRdb used MiXCR to reprocess the 5' RACE reads, holding one entry per CDR3 protein. This table holds roughly 720,000 distinct CDR3 sequences, roughly 18% found once. This sample also belongs to another study, concerning T cells expressing NK-cell markers.

The sequencing input was PBMCs. All receptors derive from a woman aged 18 to 35 in good health. Each CDR3 is given with its conserved first and last residue. The D gene is left open where the match is weak. The size of a clone is reported for some rows only, either as once, few or many, or as a class for expanded clones.

j_call v_call d_call clone_size cdr3_nt cdr3_aa
TRBJ2-7 TRBV7-9 - - TGTGCCAGCAGCCGGGGAGCCGACGAGCAGTACTTC CASSRGADEQYF
TRBJ2-1 TRBV20-1 - few TGCAGTGCTAGAGGGGTCCGGGGCCAAGACCACTTC CSARGVRGQDHF
TRBJ1-1 TRBV6-2/TRBV6-3 TRBD1 - TGTGCCAGCCTCGACAGGGCTAGGACGGGTTGGGCTTTCTTT CASLDRARTGWAFF
TRBJ1-1 TRBV10-3 - - TGTGCCATCAGTGAGTTGAGCATTGGGGACACTGAAGCTTTCTTT CAISELSIGDTEAFF
TRBJ2-1 TRBV3-1 - - TGTGCCAGCAGCCTAGGGGGAGAGTTCTACAATGAGCAGTTCTTC CASSLGGEFYNEQFF
TRBJ2-1 TRBV10-2 TRBD2 few TGCGCCAGCAGTGAAGCGGGGGGGCAAACTGAGCAGTTCTTC CASSEAGGQTEQFF
TRBJ2-7 TRBV10-2 - - TGCGCCAGCAGTGAGTCGGGGGTCCCCTACGAGCAGTACTTC CASSESGVPYEQYF
TRBJ2-5 TRBV7-2 - - TGTGCCAGCAGCTTAGAGGCTGGAACCACGAGGACCCAGTACTTC CASSLEAGTTRTQYF
TRBJ2-3 TRBV12-3/TRBV12-4 - - TGTGCCAGCAGTTCCCAGGGTTCCTCAGATACGCAGTATTTT CASSSQGSSDTQYF
TRBJ2-7 TRBV4-3 - once TGCGCCAGCAGCCAGGACCGGGGGCCGTACGAGCAGTACTTC CASSQDRGPYEQYF
TRBJ2-5 TRBV10-2 TRBD1 - TGCGCCAGCAGTAGACAGGGAAGGAAAGAGACCCAGCACTTC CASSRQGRKETQHF
TRBJ2-3 TRBV11-3 TRBD1 few TGTGCCAGCAGCCCAAGACAGGGGGCTGGAGATACGCAGTATTTT CASSPRQGAGDTQYF
TRBJ2-1 TRBV24-1 - - TGTGCCACCAGTGATCCCTCACGCCTTAATGAGCAGTTCTTC CATSDPSRLNEQFF
TRBJ2-5 TRBV20-1 TRBD2 few TGCAGTGCTAGAGGGACTAGCGGGTACCAAGAGACCCAGTACTTC CSARGTSGYQETQYF
TRBJ2-1 TRBV2 - few TGTGCCAGCAGTGCGAGTGGAGCGGCGTCCTACAATGAGCAGTTCTTC CASSASGAASYNEQFF
TRBJ1-5 TRBV29-1 - few TGCAGCGTTGGAGTAGGGGCCGGAGGTCAGCCCCAGCATTTT CSVGVGAGGQPQHF
TRBJ2-5 TRBV5-1 - many TGCGCCAGCAGCTTGCGCGGGGACAAAGAGACCCAGTACTTC CASSLRGDKETQYF
TRBJ2-2 TRBV29-1 TRBD2 few TGCAGCGTAGGGTTTTTGACTAGCGGGAGGGCCCTAGACACCGGGGAGCTGTTTTTT CSVGFLTSGRALDTGELFF
TRBJ2-1 TRBV12-3/TRBV12-4 - few TGTGCCAGCAGTCGGGGGACACAGGGCCCCTACAATGAGCAGTTCTTC CASSRGTQGPYNEQFF
TRBJ2-1 TRBV6-1 TRBD1 - TGTGCCAGCTCGCCGGACAGGAGCAATGAGCAGTTCTTC CASSPDRSNEQFF
TRBJ2-2 TRBV24-1 TRBD1 - TGTGCCACCAGGGACAGGTCGAACGGGGAGCTGTTTTTT CATRDRSNGELFF
TRBJ2-1 TRBV20-1 - - TGCAGTGTCCAGCGGGCCCCGGAGGGGGGCCCGAATGAGCAGTTCTTC CSVQRAPEGGPNEQFF
TRBJ2-3 TRBV6-1 TRBD2 - TGTGCCAGCACGGCGGGAGATTCGGATACGCAGTATTTT CASTAGDSDTQYF
TRBJ2-1 TRBV24-1 - - TGTGCCACCAGTGATTATTGCAGGGAGGCTCCCCTTAACAATGAGCAGTTCTTC CATSDYCREAPLNNEQFF
TRBJ2-1 TRBV20-1 TRBD2 few TGCAGTGCTAGGAGACTAGCGGGGGGCACCTACAATGAGCAGTTCTTC CSARRLAGGTYNEQFF
TRBJ1-1 TRBV7-2 - few TGTGCCAGCAGCTTAGGATGGTTAATGAACACTGAAGCTTTCTTT CASSLGWLMNTEAFF
TRBJ2-1 TRBV12-3/TRBV12-4 - - TGTGCCAGCAGTTTACGGCTAGCGAGCTATCTGGAGCAGTTCTTC CASSLRLASYLEQFF
TRBJ2-1 TRBV6-1 - few TGTGCCAGCAGCTCGACAGGGAGGACAGGTTCCTACAATGAGCAGTTCTTC CASSSTGRTGSYNEQFF
TRBJ2-3 TRBV29-1 TRBD1 - TGCAGCGCATCGGACAGGGTGGGGTCTCCCGGTTTTACGCAGTATTTT CSASDRVGSPGFTQYF
TRBJ1-2 TRBV7-9 - - TGTGCCAGCAGCCCGTCGGGGCTGGGAGACTATGGCTACACCTTC CASSPSGLGDYGYTF
TRBJ2-4 TRBV2 TRBD2 many TGTGCCAGCACCCGACTAGCGGGGGAGACAAGCGGCAAAAACATTCAGTACTTC CASTRLAGETSGKNIQYF
TRBJ2-5 TRBV5-1 - few TGCGCCAGCAGCGCGATTCGGGGAGAAGGCCAAGAGACCCAGTACTTC CASSAIRGEGQETQYF
TRBJ2-7 TRBV6-5 - few TGTGCCAGCAGTTCTACTAGGACAACCTCCTACGAGCAGTACTTC CASSSTRTTSYEQYF
TRBJ2-7 TRBV9 TRBD1 few TGTGCCAGCAGCGTAGCGGGCCGGGACAGGGGGCCCTACGAGCAGTACTTC CASSVAGRDRGPYEQYF
TRBJ1-2 TRBV6-1 - - TGTGCCAGCGGGAGGGGAAGGTCAAACTATGGCTACACCTTC CASGRGRSNYGYTF
TRBJ2-1 TRBV29-1 - - TGCAGCGTTGAAGCGGGGGAGAAGAATAATGAGCAGTTCTTC CSVEAGEKNNEQFF
TRBJ1-1 TRBV14 TRBD1 many TGTGCCAGCAGCCAAGAGGGGGACAGCGGGTTGAACGCTGAAGCTTTCTTT CASSQEGDSGLNAEAFF
TRBJ1-1 TRBV7-6 - - TGTGCCAGCAGCTTAGGGGGGCCGGACACTGAAGCTTTCTTT CASSLGGPDTEAFF
TRBJ2-1 TRBV20-1 - - TGCAGTGCTCAACAGGCGGCGAGGACGGGGGATGAGCAGTTCTTC CSAQQAARTGDEQFF
TRBJ1-5 TRBV6-5 - few TGTGCCAGCAGTTACGGGCCTGAAGGTCAGCCCCAGCATTTT CASSYGPEGQPQHF
TRBJ2-7 TRBV5-1 TRBD2 few TGCGCCAGCACCACGGGACTAGCGGGGAACCAGCAGTACTTC CASTTGLAGNQQYF
TRBJ2-7 TRBV28 - - TGTGCCAGCAGTCCATACGGAAGTGGGTCCTACGAGCAGTACTTC CASSPYGSGSYEQYF
TRBJ1-6 TRBV4-2 TRBD1 - TGTGCCAGCAGCCAAGAATGGGGACAGGGGATCTCACCCCTCCACTTT CASSQEWGQGISPLHF
TRBJ2-1 TRBV20-1 - few TGCAGTGGAGGGCCTGCTAATGAGCAGTTCTTC CSGGPANEQFF
TRBJ2-6 TRBV15 - few TGTGCCACCAAAGAAATCAACTCTGGGGCCAACGTCCTGACTTTC CATKEINSGANVLTF
TRBJ1-3 TRBV20-1 - - TGCAGTGCTAGAAGGGAAAACACCATATATTTT CSARRENTIYF
TRBJ2-7 TRBV7-8 - - TGTGCCAGCAGCCCACTGGGGGTAACCTACGAGCAGTACTTC CASSPLGVTYEQYF
TRBJ2-7 TRBV18 - few TGTGCCAGCTCACCGGCAGCCTGGGAGCAGTACTTC CASSPAAWEQYF
TRBJ2-7 TRBV13 - few TGTGCCAGCAGGAAACACCCCTACGAGCAGTACTTC CASRKHPYEQYF
TRBJ1-2 TRBV12-3/TRBV12-4 TRBD1 few TGTGCCAGCAGTTCGACAGGGGGCGCCCATGGCTACACCTTC CASSSTGGAHGYTF
TRBJ1-2 TRBV29-1 TRBD1 - TGCAGCGTCTGGACAGGGATCTATGGCTACACCTTC CSVWTGIYGYTF
TRBJ2-7 TRBV4-3 - - TGCGCCAGCAGCCAAGGTTCGCGGTTAAGCTCCTACGAGCAGTACTTC CASSQGSRLSSYEQYF
TRBJ2-1 TRBV29-1 TRBD2 - TGCAGCGTTTACGAGCGGGGGCTGGGAGGCAATGAGCAGTTCTTC CSVYERGLGGNEQFF